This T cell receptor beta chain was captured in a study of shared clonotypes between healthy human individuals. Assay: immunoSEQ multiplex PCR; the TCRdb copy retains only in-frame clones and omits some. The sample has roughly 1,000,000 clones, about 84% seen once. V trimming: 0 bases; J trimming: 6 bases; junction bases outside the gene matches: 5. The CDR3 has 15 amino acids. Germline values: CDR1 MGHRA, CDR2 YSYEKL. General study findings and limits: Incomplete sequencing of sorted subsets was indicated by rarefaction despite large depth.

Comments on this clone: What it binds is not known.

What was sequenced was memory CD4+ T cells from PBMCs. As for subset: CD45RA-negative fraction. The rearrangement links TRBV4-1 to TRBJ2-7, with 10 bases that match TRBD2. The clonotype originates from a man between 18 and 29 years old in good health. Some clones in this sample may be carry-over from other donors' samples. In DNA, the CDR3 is TGCGCCAGCAGCCAAGAGGCTAGCGGGAGATTCGAGCAGTACTTC. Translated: CASSQEASGRFEQYF.